Below, one T cell receptor (beta chain) is given with its context. This sample is drawn from a study of blood T cell repertoires in COVID-19. The CDR3 is 16 residues long. The V gene end was trimmed by 4 bases and the J gene end by 12 bases; junction bases not matched to a gene: 20. In germline, CDR1 is MNHEY, CDR2 SVGEGT. Method: immunoSEQ multiplex PCR; TCRdb's copy keeps in-frame clones and lacks some. The top ten clones hold 25% of a sample with roughly 90,000 clones, around 86% of them seen once. The gene calls are TRBV6-2 or TRBV6-3 and TRBJ2-7; 8 bases are shared with TRBD1. The sequence was obtained from a human donor in a cohort sampled during active COVID-19. What was sequenced was peripheral blood. CDR3 sequence reads: CASSSARDRPSLLLYF. Written as DNA, the CDR3 is TGTGCCAGCAGTTCGGCCAGGGACAGGCCCTCCCTATTGCTGTACTTC.